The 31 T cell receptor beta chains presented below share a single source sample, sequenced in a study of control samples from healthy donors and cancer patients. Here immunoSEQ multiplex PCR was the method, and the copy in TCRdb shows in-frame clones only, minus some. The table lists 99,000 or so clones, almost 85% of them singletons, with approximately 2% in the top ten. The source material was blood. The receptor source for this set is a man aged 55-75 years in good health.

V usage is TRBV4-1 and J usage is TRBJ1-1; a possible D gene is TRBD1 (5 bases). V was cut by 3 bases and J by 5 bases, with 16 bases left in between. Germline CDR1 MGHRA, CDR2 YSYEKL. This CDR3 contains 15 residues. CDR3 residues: CASSHLQEAGTEAFF. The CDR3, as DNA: TGCGCCAGCAGCCACCTCCAAGAGGCAGGGACTGAAGCTTTCTTT.

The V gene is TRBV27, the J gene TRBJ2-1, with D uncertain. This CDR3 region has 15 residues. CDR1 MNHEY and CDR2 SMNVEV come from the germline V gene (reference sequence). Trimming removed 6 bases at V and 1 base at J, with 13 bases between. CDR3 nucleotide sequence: TGTGCCAGCAGGCGTCTCCAGTCTTCCTACAATGAGCAGTTCTTC. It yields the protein CASRRLQSSYNEQFF.

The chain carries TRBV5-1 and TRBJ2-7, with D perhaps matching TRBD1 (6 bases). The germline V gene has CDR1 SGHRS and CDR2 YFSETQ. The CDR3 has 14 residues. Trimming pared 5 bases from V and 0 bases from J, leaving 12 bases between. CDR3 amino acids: CASSPDRSSYEQYF. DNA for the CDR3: TGCGCCAGCAGTCCTGACAGGAGCTCCTACGAGCAGTACTTC. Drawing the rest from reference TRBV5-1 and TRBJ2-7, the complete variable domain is KAGVTQTPRYLIKTRGQQVTLSCSPISGHRSVSWYQQTPGQGLQFLFEYFSETQRNKGNFPGRFSGRQFSNSRSEMNVSTLELGDSALYLCASSPDRSSYEQYFGPGTRLTVT.

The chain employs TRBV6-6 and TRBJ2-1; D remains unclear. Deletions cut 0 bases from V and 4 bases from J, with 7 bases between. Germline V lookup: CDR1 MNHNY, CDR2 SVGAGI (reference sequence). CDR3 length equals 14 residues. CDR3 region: CASSYSAGYNEQFF. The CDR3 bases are TGTGCCAGCAGTTACTCGGCCGGATACAATGAGCAGTTCTTC.

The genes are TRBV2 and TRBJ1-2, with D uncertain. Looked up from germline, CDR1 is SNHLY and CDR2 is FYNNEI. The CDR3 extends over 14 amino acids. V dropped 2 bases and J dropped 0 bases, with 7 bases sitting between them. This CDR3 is CASSERAANYGYTF. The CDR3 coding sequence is TGTGCCAGCAGTGAAAGGGCCGCTAACTATGGCTACACCTTC.

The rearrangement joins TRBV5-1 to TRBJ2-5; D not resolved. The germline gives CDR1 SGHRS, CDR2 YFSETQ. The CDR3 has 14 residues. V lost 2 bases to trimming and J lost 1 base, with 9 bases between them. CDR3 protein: CASSFTRSQETQYF. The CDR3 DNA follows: TGCGCCAGCAGCTTTACCCGGTCCCAAGAGACCCAGTACTTC.

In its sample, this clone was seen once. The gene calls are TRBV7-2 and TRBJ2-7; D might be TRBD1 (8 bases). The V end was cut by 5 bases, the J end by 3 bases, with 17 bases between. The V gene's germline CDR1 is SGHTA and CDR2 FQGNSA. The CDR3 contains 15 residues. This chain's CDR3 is CASSITGGGFYEQYF. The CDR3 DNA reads TGTGCCAGCAGCATTACAGGGGGAGGGTTCTACGAGCAGTACTTC.

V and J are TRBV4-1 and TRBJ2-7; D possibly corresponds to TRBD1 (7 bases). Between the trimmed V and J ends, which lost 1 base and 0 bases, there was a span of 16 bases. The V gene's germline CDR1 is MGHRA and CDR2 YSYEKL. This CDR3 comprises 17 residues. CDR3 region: CASSQAEGGQVSYEQYF. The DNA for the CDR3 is TGCGCCAGCAGCCAAGCTGAGGGAGGACAGGTCTCCTACGAGCAGTACTTC.

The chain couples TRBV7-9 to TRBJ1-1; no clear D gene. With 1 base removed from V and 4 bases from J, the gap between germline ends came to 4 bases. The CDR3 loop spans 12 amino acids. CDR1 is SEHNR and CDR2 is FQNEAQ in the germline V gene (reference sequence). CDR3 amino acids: CASSLGTTEAFF. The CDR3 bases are TGTGCCAGCAGCTTAGGGACCACTGAAGCTTTCTTT.

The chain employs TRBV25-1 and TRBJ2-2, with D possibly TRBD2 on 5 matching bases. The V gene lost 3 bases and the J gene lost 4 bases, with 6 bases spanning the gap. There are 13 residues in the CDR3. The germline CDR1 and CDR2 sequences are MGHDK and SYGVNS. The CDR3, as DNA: TGTGCCAGCAGTGAGCGGGTCACCGGGGAGCTGTTTTTT. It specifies CASSERVTGELFF.

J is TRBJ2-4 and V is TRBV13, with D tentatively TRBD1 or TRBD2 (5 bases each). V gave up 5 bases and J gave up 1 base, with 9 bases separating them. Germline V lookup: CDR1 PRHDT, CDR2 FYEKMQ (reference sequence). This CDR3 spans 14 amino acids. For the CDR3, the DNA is TGTGCCAGCAGCCCGGGACCTGCCAAAAACATTCAGTACTTC. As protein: CASSPGPAKNIQYF.

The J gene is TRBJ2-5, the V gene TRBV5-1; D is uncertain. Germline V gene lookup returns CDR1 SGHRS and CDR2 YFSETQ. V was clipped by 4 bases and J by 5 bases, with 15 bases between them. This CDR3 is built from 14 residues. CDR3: CASSPGRSVETQYF. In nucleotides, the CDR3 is TGCGCCAGCAGCCCCGGACGGTCTGTGGAGACCCAGTACTTC. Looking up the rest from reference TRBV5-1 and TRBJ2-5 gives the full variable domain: KAGVTQTPRYLIKTRGQQVTLSCSPISGHRSVSWYQQTPGQGLQFLFEYFSETQRNKGNFPGRFSGRQFSNSRSEMNVSTLELGDSALYLCASSPGRSVETQYFGPGTRLLVL.

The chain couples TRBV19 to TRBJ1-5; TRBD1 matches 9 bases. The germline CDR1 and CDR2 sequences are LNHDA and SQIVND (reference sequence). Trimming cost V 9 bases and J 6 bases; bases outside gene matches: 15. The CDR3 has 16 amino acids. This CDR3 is CASRRGTGSFSQPQHF. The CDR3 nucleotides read TGTGCCAGCAGGAGGGGGACAGGGTCATTCAGTCAGCCCCAGCATTTT.

CDR3 in amino acids: CASSQDPAHEQYF. As DNA, the CDR3 is TGTGCCAGCAGCCAAGATCCTGCCCACGAGCAGTACTTC. This chain connects TRBV3-1 (or the pseudogene TRBV3-2) to TRBJ2-7; unclear D gene. CDR1 is LGHDT and CDR2 is YNNKEL in the germline V gene (reference sequence). This CDR3 region has 13 residues. Between the trimmed V and J ends, which lost 0 bases and 5 bases, there was a span of 8 bases.

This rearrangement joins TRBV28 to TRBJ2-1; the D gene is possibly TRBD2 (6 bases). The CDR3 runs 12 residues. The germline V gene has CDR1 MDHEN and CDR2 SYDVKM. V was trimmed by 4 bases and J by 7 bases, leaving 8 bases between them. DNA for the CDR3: TGTGCCAGCAGTTCGGGGAGGAATGAGCAGTTCTTC. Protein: CASSSGRNEQFF.

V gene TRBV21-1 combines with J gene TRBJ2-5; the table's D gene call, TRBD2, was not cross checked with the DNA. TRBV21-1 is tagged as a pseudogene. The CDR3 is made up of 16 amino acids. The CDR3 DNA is TGTGCCAGCAGCACCTTCCTAGCGGGGGGGCTAGAGACCCAGTACTTC. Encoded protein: CASSTFLAGGLETQYF.

DNA of the CDR3: TGTGCCAGCAGCTTGGGGGCTTTCGGTGAGCAGTTCTTC. Translated, it gives CASSLGAFGEQFF. V and J are TRBV5-6 and TRBJ2-1; D ambiguous. The CDR3 extends over 13 amino acids. Trimming stripped 0 bases from V and 9 bases from J, with 10 bases between. Looked up from germline, CDR1 is SGHDT and CDR2 is YYEEEE.

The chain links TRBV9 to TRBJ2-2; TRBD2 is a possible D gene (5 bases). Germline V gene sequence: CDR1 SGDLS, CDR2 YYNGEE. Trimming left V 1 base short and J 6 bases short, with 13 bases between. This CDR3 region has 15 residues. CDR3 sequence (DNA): TGTGCCAGCAGCGTAACCCGGACTCACGCCGGGGAGCTGTTTTTT. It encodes CASSVTRTHAGELFF.

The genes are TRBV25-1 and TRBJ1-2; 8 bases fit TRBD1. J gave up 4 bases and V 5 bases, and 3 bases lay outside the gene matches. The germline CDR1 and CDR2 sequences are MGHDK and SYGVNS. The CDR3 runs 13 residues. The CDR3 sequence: CASSLGTGYGYTF. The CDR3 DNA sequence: TGTGCCAGCAGTCTCGGGACAGGCTATGGCTACACCTTC.

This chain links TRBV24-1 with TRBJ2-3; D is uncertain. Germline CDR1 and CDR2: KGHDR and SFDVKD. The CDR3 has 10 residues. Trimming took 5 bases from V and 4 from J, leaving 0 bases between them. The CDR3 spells CATSADTQYF. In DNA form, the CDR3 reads TGTGCCACCAGTGCAGATACGCAGTATTTT.

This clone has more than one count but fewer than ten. The chain's CDR3 is CASSYPLEGLNTEAFF. CDR3 coding DNA: TGTGCCAGCAGTTACCCCTTGGAGGGGTTGAACACTGAAGCTTTCTTT. V usage is TRBV6-5 and J usage is TRBJ1-1, with D tentatively TRBD1 (5 bases). V shed 2 bases and J shed 0 bases, with 13 bases lying between them. The CDR3 loop spans 16 amino acids. Germline V gene sequence: CDR1 MNHEY, CDR2 SVGAGI.

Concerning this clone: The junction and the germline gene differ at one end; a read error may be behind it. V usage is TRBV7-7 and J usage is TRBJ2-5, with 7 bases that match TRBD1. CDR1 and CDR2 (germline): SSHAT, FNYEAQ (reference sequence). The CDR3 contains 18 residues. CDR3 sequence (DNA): TGTGCTAGCAGCCCCCGACAGGGAGTAACGGGATCCCAAGAGACCCAGTACTTC. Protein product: CASSPRQGVTGSQETQYF.

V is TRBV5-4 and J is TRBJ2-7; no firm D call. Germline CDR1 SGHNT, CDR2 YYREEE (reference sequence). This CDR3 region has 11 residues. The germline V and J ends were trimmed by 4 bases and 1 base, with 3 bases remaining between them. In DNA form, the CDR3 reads TGTGCCAGCAGCGATTCCTACGAGCAGTACTTC. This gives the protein CASSDSYEQYF.

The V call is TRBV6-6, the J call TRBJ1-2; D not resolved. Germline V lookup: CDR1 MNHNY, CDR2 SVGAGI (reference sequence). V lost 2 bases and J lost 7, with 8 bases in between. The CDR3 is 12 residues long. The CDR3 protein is CASSYEEPGYTF. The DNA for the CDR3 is TGTGCCAGCAGTTACGAGGAACCTGGCTACACCTTC.

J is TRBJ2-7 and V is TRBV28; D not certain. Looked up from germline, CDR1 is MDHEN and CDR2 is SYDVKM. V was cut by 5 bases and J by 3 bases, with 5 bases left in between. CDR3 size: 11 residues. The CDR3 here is CASSKNYEQYF. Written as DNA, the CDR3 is TGTGCCAGCAGTAAAAACTACGAGCAGTACTTC.

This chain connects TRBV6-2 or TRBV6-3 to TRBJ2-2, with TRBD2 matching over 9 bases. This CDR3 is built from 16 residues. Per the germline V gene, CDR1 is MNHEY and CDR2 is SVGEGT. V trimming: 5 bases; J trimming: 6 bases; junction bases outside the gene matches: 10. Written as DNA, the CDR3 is TGTGCCAGCAGTACGGACTTTGCGGGGGGGCCCGGGGAGCTGTTTTTT. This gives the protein CASSTDFAGGPGELFF.

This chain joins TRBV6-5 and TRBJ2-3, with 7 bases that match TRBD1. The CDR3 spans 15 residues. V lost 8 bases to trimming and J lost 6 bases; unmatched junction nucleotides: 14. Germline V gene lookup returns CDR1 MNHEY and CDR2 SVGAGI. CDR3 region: CASRGRQGVADTQYF. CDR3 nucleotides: TGTGCCAGCCGAGGAAGACAGGGAGTGGCGGATACGCAGTATTTT.

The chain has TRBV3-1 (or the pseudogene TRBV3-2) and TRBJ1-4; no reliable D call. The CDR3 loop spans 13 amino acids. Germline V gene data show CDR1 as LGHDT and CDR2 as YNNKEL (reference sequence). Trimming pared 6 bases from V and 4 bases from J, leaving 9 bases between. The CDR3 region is CASSGRGNEKLFF. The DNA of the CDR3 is TGTGCCAGCAGTGGACGGGGTAATGAAAAACTGTTTTTT.

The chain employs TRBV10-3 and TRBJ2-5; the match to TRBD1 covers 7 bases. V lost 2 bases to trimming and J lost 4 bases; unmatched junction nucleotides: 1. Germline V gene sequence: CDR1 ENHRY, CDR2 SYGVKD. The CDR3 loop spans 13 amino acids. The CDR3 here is CAISEDRAETQYF. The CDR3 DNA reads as TGTGCCATCAGTGAGGACAGGGCAGAGACCCAGTACTTC.

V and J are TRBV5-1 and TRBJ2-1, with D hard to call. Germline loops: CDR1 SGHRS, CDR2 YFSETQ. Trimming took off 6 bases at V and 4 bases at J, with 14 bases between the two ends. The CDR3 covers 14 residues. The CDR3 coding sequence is TGCGCCAGCATTCGGAGCTCCGGTTACAATGAGCAGTTCTTC. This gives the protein CASIRSSGYNEQFF.

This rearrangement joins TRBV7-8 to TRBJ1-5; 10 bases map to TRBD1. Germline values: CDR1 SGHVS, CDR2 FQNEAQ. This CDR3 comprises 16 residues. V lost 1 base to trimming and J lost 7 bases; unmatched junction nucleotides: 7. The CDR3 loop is CASSLGGQGIWQPQHF. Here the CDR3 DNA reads TGTGCCAGCAGCTTAGGGGGACAGGGGATTTGGCAGCCCCAGCATTTT.